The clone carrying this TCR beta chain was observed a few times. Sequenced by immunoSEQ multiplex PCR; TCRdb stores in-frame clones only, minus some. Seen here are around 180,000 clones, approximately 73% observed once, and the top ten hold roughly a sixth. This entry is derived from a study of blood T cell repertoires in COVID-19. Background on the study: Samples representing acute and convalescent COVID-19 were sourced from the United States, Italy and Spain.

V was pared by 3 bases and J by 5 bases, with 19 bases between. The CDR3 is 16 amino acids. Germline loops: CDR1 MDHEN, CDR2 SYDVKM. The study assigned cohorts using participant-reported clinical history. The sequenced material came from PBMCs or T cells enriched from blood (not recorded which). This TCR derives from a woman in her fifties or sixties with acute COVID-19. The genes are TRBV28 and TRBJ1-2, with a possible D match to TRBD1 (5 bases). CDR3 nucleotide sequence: TGTGCCAGCAGTTTGCCGCCTCCGGGGGGTAGGTATGGCTACACCTTC. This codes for CASSLPPPGGRYGYTF.